The following is a TCR beta chain sequence with its context. Its antigen target is currently unknown. Nothing much larger sits one base from this clone, and base qualities are not available. This sample stems from a study of OX40 agonist ivuxolimab in advanced cancers. A note on the overall study: Ivuxolimab was an agonistic, fully human IgG2 monoclonal antibody directed against OX40 (CD134), a costimulatory receptor. The purpose of peripheral TCRbeta sequencing was to test whether ivuxolimab changed TCR sequence diversity and led to clonal T-cell expansion. Three dose-escalation patients achieved partial responses, one with hepatocellular carcinoma and two with cutaneous melanoma. The paper reports the monotherapy dose-escalation portion (N = 52 patients) of the phase I ivuxolimab trial. In the dose-escalation cohort, more than 80% of patients were male, and the mean age was roughly 56 years with a range of roughly 20 to 85. Prior anti-PD-1, anti-PD-L1 or anti-CTLA-4 therapy was permitted, and 40% of dose-escalation patients had received checkpoint inhibitors. Intravenous ivuxolimab was administered to patients every 2 weeks at six dose levels: 0.01, 0.1, 0.3, 1.5, 3 and 10 mg/kg. Of the approximately 50 dose-escalation patients, hepatocellular carcinoma was present in approximately 20, melanoma in approximately 15, renal cell carcinoma in 9 and head and neck cancer in 9.

Findings and caveats that apply to the study as a whole: The antigen specificity of the clonally expanded peripheral T cells was not determined. Low levels of normalized T-cell clonal expansion were also shown by some nonresponding patients. Clonal expansion of both CD4+ and CD8+ blood T cells was observed from baseline to week 6 at doses 0.1 to 3.0 mg/kg. In the 0.1-3.0 mg/kg groups, partial responders had among the lowest normalized peripheral clonal expansion, particularly in CD8+ T cells. After ivuxolimab, more expanded clones were found on average in CD8+ T cells than in CD4+ T cells.

Genomic DNA was isolated from the sorted cells so that the TCRbeta CDR3 region could be sequenced. TCRbeta CDR3 regions were sequenced using the immunoSEQ Assay. Not all clones reach the TCRdb copy of this immuneACCESS table, which keeps in-frame sequences only. Checked studies attribute under half of the gap to unresolved V genes and leave the rest unexplained. The sample contains tens of thousands of clones, approximately 86% of them found a single time. Around 2% of the sample is in the top ten clones. The trial excluded patients who had a history of autoimmune disease or were on systemic immunosuppression. Peripheral blood for TCR sequencing was collected from all dose cohorts at baseline, on cycle 4 day 1, and on cycle 7 day 1. Samples were obtained from an open-label, multicenter, first-in-human phase I dose-escalation trial of ivuxolimab. Adults with locally advanced or metastatic head and neck squamous cell, hepatocellular, melanoma or renal cell carcinoma were enrolled in the trial. Before TCR sequencing, CD4+ and CD8+ T cells were separately sorted from peripheral blood.

In the germline V gene, CDR1 corresponds to SNHLY and CDR2 to FYNNEI. The CDR3 numbers 14 residues from cysteine through phenylalanine. Only the CDR3 portion is preserved as DNA: 42 bases, with reading frame beginning at the first base. After removal of 8 bases from V and 6 bases from J, the junction retains 8 bases not matched to a gene. This clonotype was sampled from an adult with an advanced solid tumor such as melanoma, head and neck, liver or kidney cancer. This chain is built from TRBV2 and TRBJ1-4, with 8 central nucleotides matching TRBD1. This sample comprised CD4+ or CD8+ T cells sorted from blood, obtained in a trial of the OX40 agonist ivuxolimab. The CDR3 region reads CASGTGGNDEKLFF. The DNA reads TGTGCCAGCGGTACAGGGGGAAATGATGAAAAACTGTTTTTT.